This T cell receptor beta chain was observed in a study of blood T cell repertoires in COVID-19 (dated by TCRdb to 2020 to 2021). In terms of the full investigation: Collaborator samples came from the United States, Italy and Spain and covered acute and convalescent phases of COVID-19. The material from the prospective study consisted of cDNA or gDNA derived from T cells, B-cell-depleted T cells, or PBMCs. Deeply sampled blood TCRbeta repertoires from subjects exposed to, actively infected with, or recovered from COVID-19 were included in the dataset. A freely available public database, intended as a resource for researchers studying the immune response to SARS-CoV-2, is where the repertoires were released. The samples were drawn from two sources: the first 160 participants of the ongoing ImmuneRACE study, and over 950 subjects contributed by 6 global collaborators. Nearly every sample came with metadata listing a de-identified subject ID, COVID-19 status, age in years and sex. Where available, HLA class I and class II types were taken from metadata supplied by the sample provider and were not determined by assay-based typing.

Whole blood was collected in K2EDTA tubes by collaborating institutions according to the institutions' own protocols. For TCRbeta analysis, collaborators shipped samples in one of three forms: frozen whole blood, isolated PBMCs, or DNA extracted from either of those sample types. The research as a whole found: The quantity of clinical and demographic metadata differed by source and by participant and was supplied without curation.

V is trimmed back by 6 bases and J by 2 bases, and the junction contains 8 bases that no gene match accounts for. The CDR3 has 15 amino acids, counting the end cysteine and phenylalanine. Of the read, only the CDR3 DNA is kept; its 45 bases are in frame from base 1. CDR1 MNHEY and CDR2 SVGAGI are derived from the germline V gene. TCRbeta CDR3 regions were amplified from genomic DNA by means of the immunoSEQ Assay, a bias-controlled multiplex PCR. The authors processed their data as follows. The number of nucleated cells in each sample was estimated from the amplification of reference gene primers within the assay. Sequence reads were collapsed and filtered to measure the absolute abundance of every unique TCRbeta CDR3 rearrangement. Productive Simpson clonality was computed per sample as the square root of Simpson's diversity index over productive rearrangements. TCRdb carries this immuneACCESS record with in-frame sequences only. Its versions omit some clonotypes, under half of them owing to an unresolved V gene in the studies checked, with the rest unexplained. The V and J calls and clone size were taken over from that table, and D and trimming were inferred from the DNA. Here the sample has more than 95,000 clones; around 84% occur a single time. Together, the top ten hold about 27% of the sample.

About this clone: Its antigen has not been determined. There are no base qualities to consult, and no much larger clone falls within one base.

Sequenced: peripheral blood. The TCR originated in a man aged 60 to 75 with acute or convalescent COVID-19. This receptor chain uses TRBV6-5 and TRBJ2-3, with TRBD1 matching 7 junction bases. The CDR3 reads CASRRQGSTTDTQYF. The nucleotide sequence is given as TGTGCCAGCAGAAGACAGGGATCGACCACAGATACGCAGTATTTT.